This T cell receptor beta chain was observed in a study of vaccination and CD4 T cells after COVID-19. Study details: Cultures acting as controls obtained a CEFX pool, an HIV-1 Nef pool, or no peptide.

Treatment of the sample: roughly ten-day PBMC culture with coronavirus spike peptide pools or control peptides (ViraFEST assay). Sequenced with the Oncomine TCR Beta short-read assay was DNA taken from cultured CD4+ T cells. Via MiXCR, TCRdb re-called the PCR reads, giving one row per CDR3 protein. The table lists roughly 14,000 distinct CDR3 sequences, about 29% of them singletons, with over 15% in the top ten. On this clonotype itself: Its antigen is not known.

The germline V gene encodes CDR1 SGHVS and CDR2 FQNEAQ. Trimming removed 2 bases from V and 4 bases from J; junction bases left unmatched: 7. This CDR3 has 16 residues. The sample consisted of CD4+ T cells from blood, cultured in vitro, taken before SARS-CoV-2 vaccination. The sequence derives from a human donor who received a COVID-19 vaccine. The chain employs TRBV7-8 and TRBJ1-5; TRBD1 agrees at 8 bases. The CDR3 coding sequence is TGTGCCAGCAGCTTAACCACAGGGGGATTGAATCAGCCCCAGCATTTT. The encoded protein is CASSLTTGGLNQPQHF.